This is a list of T cell receptor beta chains from one sample in a study of blood T cell repertoires in COVID-19. Produced via immunoSEQ multiplex PCR; TCRdb's table is partial and in-frame only. The sample contains fewer than 300,000 clones, about 90% of which appear only once. Source material: peripheral blood. These receptors all come from a woman younger than 45 with COVID-19, enrolled during active disease. CDR3s leave out the opening cysteine and the closing phenylalanine or tryptophan. D genes are given only for firm matches. The size field is filled for only some rows; it gives once, few, many or a size class.

>-|TRBD1|TRBV6-5|TRBJ1-1
ASSQQGITEAF
>-|TRBD1|TRBV27|TRBJ1-4
ASSPDRGGEKLF
>-|TRBD1|TRBV7-9|TRBJ1-3
ASSPQGASGNTIY
>few|TRBD1|TRBV5-6|TRBJ1-1
ASSAPGTVNTEAF
>-|TRBD1|TRBV3-1/TRBV3-2|TRBJ1-4
ASSPRQGRNEKLF
>-|-|TRBV30|TRBJ2-1
AWSVGDEQF
>once|TRBD1|TRBV5-1|TRBJ2-6
ASSSGQASSGANVLT
>-|-|TRBV5-1|TRBJ2-3
ASRDGGPTDTQY
>-|-|TRBV19|TRBJ2-7
ASSIQGIAEQY
>-|TRBD2|TRBV27|TRBJ2-7
ASSLSTSGGYEQY
>-|-|TRBV18|TRBJ1-1
ASSPTTGPGTEAF
>-|TRBD1|TRBV5-1|TRBJ1-3
ASSVGQGGGNTIY
>-|TRBD2|TRBV19|TRBJ2-2
ASSIRGGLAGGRGELF
>-|-|TRBV6-5|TRBJ1-2
ASSYSTRVGYT
>-|-|TRBV3-1/TRBV3-2|TRBJ1-2
ASSQGRQISYGYT
>-|-|TRBV5-1|TRBJ1-1
ASSLGALNTEAF
>-|-|TRBV7-9|TRBJ1-5
ASSLGGLVNQPQH
>-|-|TRBV21-1|TRBJ1-1
ASSSVGGGEAF
>-|-|TRBV27|TRBJ2-1
ASSLSLEGYNEQF
>-|-|TRBV19|TRBJ1-1
ASSRGPNTEAF
>-|-|TRBV6-5|TRBJ2-4
ASRFRVLILDIQY
>-|-|TRBV4-1|TRBJ1-1
ASSHPSENLNTEAF
>-|TRBD1|TRBV6-5|TRBJ1-2
ASSYYRGGYT
>once|-|TRBV10-1|TRBJ1-1
ASSVQGNTEAF
>-|-|TRBV28|TRBJ2-7
ASSPQGQNYEQY
>once|-|TRBV6-5|TRBJ1-4
ASRDSLELNEKLF
>-|-|TRBV7-9|TRBJ2-3
ASSLGSDGARPDTQY
>-|-|TRBV11-2|TRBJ1-5
ASSTAGESNQPQH
>-|-|TRBV7-9|TRBJ1-1
ASSYDSQNTEAF
>-|-|TRBV7-9|TRBJ1-6
ASSLGLNSPLH
>-|-|TRBV2|TRBJ2-3
ARQTDWGPNQDTQY
>once|TRBD2|TRBV5-8|TRBJ2-3
ASSPGTSSKDTQY
>-|-|TRBV28|TRBJ2-1
ASSLRVNEQF